This T cell receptor (beta chain) was captured in a study of blood T cell repertoires in COVID-19. Turning to the study itself: Acute and convalescent COVID-19 specimens originated in the United States, Italy and Spain.

Per the study methods: Amplification from reference gene primers served as the basis for estimated nucleated cell counts. Clones were sequenced by immunoSEQ multiplex PCR, and TCRdb holds only the in-frame ones, with some missing. The DNA was the basis for D and trimming; V, J and clone size are from that table. The profile shows roughly 200,000 clones, roughly four fifths of them singletons. The V gene's germline CDR1 is SQVTM and CDR2 ANQGSEA. V trimming: 5 bases; J trimming: 7 bases; junction bases outside the gene matches: 10. This CDR3 contains 14 residues. This receptor was obtained from a man aged 45-60 years who had recovered from COVID-19. Material for sequencing was peripheral blood. The gene calls are TRBV29-1 and TRBJ1-5; TRBD1 matches 8 bases. In DNA, the CDR3 is TGCAGCGTTACCTTCGACAGGGGCAGGCAGCCCCAGCATTTT. Protein: CSVTFDRGRQPQHF.